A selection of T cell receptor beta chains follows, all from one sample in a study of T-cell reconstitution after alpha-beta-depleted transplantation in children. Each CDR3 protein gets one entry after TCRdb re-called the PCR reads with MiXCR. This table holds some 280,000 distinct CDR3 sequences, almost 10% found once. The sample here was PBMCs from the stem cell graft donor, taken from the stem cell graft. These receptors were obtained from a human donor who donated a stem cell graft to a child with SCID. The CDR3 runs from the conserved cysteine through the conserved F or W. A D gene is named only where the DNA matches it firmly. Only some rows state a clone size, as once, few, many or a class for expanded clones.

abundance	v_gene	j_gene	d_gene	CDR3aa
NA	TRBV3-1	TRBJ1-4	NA	CASSEGVGQTEKLFF
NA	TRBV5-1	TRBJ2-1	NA	CASSLPREYYNEQFF
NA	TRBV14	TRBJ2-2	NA	CASSQSRAGELFF
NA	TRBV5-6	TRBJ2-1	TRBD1	CASRPTGIGYNEQFF
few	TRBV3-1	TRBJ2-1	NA	CASSPLGSPYNEQFF
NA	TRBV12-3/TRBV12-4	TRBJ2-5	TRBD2	CASSDRTRRQETQYF
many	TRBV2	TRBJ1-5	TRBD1	CASRVGTGVQPQHF
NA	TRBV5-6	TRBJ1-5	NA	CASSLVSEGYNQPQHF
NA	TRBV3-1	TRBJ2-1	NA	CASGGASYNEQFF
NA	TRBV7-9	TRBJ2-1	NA	CASSLARGPNEQFF
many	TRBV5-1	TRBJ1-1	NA	CASSLAGSIEAFF
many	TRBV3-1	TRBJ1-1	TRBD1	CASSPSTGARNTETFF
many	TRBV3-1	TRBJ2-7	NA	CASSRNPYEQYF
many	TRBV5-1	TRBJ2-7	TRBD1	CASSPDRGWTYEQYF
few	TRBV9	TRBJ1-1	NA	CASSVGSTENTEAFF
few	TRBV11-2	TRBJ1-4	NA	CASNTIGGIDEKLFF
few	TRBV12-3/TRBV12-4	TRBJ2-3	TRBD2	CASSLGLAGGRGDTQYF
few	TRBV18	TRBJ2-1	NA	CASSPPPNGGSYNEQFF